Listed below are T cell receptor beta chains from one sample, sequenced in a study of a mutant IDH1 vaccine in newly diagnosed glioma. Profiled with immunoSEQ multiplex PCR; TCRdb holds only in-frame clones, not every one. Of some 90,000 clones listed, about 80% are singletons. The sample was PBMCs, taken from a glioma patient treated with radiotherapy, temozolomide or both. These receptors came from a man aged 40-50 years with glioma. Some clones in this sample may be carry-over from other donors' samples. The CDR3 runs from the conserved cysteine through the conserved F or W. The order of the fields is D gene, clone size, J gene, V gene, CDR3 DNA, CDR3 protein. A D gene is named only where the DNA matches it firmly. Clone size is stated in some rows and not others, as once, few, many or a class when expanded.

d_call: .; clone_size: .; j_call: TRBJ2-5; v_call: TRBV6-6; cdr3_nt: TGTGCCACCAGAAAGGGGGCGGGGAAGGGGTTGGAGACCCAGTACTTC; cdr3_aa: CATRKGAGKGLETQYF
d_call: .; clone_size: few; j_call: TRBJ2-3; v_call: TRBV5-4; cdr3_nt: TGTGCCAGCAGCCTTGGGGCAGCTCAAAATACGCAGTATTTT; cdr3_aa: CASSLGAAQNTQYF
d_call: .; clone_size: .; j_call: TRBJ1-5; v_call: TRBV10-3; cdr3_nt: TGTGCCATCAGTGAGGACGGGGTCCGGGGTCAGCCCCAGCATTTT; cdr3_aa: CAISEDGVRGQPQHF
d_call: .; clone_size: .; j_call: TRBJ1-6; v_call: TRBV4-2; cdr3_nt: TGTGCCAGCAGCCAAGGGGGCGGGCCCGGAGGATTACCCCTCCACTTT; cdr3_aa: CASSQGGGPGGLPLHF
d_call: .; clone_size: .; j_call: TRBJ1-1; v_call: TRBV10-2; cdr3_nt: TGCGCCAGCAGTGAGACTGGATGGTGGACTGAAGCTTTCTTT; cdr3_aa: CASSETGWWTEAFF
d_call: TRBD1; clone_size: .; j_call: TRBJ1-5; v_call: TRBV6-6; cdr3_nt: TGTGCCAGCAGTTACCCGGGACAGATCAATCAGCCCCAGCATTTT; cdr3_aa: CASSYPGQINQPQHF
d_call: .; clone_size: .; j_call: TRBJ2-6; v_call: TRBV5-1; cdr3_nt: TGCGCCAGCAGCTCCGGACAAACTGGGGCCAACGTCCTGACTTTC; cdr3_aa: CASSSGQTGANVLTF
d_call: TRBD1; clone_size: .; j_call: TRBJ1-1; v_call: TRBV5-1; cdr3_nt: TGCGCCAGCAGCTTGGACAGGGGTCCCACTGAAGCTTTCTTT; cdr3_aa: CASSLDRGPTEAFF
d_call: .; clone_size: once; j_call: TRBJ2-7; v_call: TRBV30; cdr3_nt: TGTGCCGGCGTGTGGGGAAAGGGCGAGCAGTACTTC; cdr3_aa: CAGVWGKGEQYF
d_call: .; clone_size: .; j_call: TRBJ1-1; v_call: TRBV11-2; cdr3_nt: TGTGCCAGCAGCTCCCAGGGGAACACTGAAGCTTTCTTT; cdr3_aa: CASSSQGNTEAFF
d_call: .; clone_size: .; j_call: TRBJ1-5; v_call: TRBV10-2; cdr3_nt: TGCGCCAGCAGGCAGGGAAGGAGTAATCAGCCCCAGCATTTT; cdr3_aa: CASRQGRSNQPQHF
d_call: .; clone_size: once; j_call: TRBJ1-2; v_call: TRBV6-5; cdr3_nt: TGTGCCAGCAGGACAGATCTTAACTATGGCTACACCTTC; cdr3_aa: CASRTDLNYGYTF
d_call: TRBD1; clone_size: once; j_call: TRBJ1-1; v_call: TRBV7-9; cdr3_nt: TGTGCCAGCAGCTTGGGGGACAGGCTCACTGAAGCTTTCTTT; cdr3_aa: CASSLGDRLTEAFF
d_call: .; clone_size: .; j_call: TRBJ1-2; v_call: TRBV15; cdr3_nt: TGTGCCACCGGGGCCCCCGGGGGTCAGGGCTACACCTTC; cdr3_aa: CATGAPGGQGYTF
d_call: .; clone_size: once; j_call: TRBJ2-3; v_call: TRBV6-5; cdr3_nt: TGTGCCAGCGGCCTCGGGGGGCTCACAGATACGCAGTATTTT; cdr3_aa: CASGLGGLTDTQYF
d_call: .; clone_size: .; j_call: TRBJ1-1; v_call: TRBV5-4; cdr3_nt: TGTGCCAGCAGCCTCCCGGGGCTCACTGAAGCTTTCTTT; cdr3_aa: CASSLPGLTEAFF
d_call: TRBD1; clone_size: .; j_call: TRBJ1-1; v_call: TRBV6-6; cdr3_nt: TGTGCCAGCAGTTACTCGCGCAGGGGGGCGCGGACTGAAGCTTTCTTT; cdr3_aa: CASSYSRRGARTEAFF
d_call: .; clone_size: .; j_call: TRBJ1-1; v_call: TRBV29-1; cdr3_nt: TGCAGCGTTGAAGATGCAGGGTTGAACACTGAAGCTTTCTTT; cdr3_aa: CSVEDAGLNTEAFF
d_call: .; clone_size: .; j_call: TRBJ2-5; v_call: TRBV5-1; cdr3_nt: TGCGCCAGCAGCTTGGAGGGACTCCCCCCAGAGACCCAGTACTTC; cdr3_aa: CASSLEGLPPETQYF
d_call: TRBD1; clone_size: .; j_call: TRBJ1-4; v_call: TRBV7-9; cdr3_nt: TGTGCCAGCAGCCAGGGACAGAGTGAAAAACTGTTTTTT; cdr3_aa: CASSQGQSEKLFF
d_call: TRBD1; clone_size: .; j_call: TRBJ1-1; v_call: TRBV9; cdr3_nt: TGTGCCAGCAGCGCCGGACAGGGGCCCTCTGAAGCTTTCTTT; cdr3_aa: CASSAGQGPSEAFF
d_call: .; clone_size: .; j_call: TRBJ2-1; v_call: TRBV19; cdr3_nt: TGTGCCAGTAGTATCGTGGTATACAATGAGCAGTTCTTC; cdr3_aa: CASSIVVYNEQFF
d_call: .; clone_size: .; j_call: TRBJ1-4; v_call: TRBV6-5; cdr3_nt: TGTGCCACCGCCTCGGCCCCTTCAACTAATGAAAAACTGTTTTTT; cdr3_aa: CATASAPSTNEKLFF
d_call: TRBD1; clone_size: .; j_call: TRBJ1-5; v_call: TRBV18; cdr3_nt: TGTGCCAGCTCACCCCCGGGACAGTATAGCAATCAGCCCCAGCATTTT; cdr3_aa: CASSPPGQYSNQPQHF
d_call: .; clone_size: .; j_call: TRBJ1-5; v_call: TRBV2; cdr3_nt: TGTGCCAGCAGTACTAGGGGAGGACTACCAAATCAGCCCCAGCATTTT; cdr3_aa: CASSTRGGLPNQPQHF
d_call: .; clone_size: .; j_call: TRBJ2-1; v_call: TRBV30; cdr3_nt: TGTGCCTGGAGTCCTAGGCCGGGACTGAGCTCCTACAATGAGCAGTTCTTC; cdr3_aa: CAWSPRPGLSSYNEQFF
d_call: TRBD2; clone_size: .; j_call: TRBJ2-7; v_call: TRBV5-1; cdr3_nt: TGCGCCAGCAGCACAGGGACTAGTTCCTACGAGCAGTACTTC; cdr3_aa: CASSTGTSSYEQYF
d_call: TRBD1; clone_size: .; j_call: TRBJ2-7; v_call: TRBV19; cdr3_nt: TGTGCCAGTAGTAGCGCCGGGACAGGGCCCTACGAGCAGTACTTC; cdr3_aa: CASSSAGTGPYEQYF
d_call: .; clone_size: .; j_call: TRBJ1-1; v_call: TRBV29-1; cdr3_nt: TGCAGCGTTGAAGATGCTGAAGCTTTCTTT; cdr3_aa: CSVEDAEAFF
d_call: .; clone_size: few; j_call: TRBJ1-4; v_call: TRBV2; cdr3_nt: TGTGCCAGCAGGCGGAATACAGGAACTAATGAAAAACTGTTTTTT; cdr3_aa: CASRRNTGTNEKLFF
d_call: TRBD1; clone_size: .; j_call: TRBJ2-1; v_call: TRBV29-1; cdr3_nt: TGCAGCGTGGGACAGGGCTCCTACAATGAGCAGTTCTTC; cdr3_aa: CSVGQGSYNEQFF
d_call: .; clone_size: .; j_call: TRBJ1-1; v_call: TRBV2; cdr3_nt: TGTGCCAGCATCTTGGGTGGGGGGGACACTGAAGCTTTCTTT; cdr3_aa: CASILGGGDTEAFF
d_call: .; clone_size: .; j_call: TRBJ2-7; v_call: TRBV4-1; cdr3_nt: TGCGCCAGCAGCCAAACTACGGCTAGCTCCTACGAGCAGTACTTC; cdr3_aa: CASSQTTASSYEQYF
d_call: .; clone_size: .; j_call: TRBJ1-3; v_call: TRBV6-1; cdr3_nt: TGTGCCAGCAGTGAAATCGGGGATCCAAACACCATATATTTT; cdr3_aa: CASSEIGDPNTIYF
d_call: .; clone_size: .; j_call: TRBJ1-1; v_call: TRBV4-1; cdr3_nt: TGCGCCAGCAGCCCCCCCCAACGGGGCACTGAAGCTTTCTTT; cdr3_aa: CASSPPQRGTEAFF
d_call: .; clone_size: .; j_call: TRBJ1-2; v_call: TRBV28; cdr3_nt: TGTGCCAGCAGACTCGGACACGGGCAAGGCTACACCTTC; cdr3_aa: CASRLGHGQGYTF
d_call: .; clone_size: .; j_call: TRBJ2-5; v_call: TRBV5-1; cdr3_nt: TGCGCCAGCAGCGGGGAGGGACACCGACAAGAGACCCAGTACTTC; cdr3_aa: CASSGEGHRQETQYF
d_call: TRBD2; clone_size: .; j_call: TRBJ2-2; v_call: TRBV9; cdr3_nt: TGTGCCAGCAGCCATCCAAGCGGGGGGTCGGACACCGGGGAGCTGTTTTTT; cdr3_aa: CASSHPSGGSDTGELFF
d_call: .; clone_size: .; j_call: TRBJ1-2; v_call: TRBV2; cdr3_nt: TGTGCCAGCAGTGAAAGGGACGCCAATGGCTACACCTTC; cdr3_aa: CASSERDANGYTF
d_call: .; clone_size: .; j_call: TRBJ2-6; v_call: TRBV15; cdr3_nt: TGTGCCACCAGCGGAAACCCTCTCCCCGGGGCCAACGTCCTGACTTTC; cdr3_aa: CATSGNPLPGANVLTF
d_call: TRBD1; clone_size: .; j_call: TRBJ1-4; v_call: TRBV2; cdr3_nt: TGTGCCAGCAGGTCTACAGGGGCTAAACTGTTTTTT; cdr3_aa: CASRSTGAKLFF
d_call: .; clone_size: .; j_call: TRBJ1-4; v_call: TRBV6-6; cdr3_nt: TGTGCCAGCTCGGGCCTCCAGCTAGGGGAAAAACTGTTTTTT; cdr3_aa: CASSGLQLGEKLFF
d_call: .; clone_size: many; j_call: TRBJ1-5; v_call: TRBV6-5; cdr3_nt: TGTGCCAGCAGCGACATGGGGTTGAGCAATCAGCCCCAGCATTTT; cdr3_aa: CASSDMGLSNQPQHF
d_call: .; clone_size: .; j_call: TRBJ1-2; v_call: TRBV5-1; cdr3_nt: TGCGCCAGCAGCTTGCCGGCAGGCCCTGGGGGCTACACCTTC; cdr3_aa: CASSLPAGPGGYTF
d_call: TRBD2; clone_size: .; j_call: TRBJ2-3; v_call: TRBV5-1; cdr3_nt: TGCGCCAGCAGCCGGACTAGCGGGGGGGCCACAGATACGCAGTATTTT; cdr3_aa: CASSRTSGGATDTQYF